One sample yielded the 9 T cell receptor beta chains listed below, sequenced in a study of shared clonotypes between healthy human individuals. Some clones are missing from TCRdb's copy, which holds only in-frame ones; the method was immunoSEQ multiplex PCR. The sample holds hundreds of thousands of clones, around 73% seen once. Sequences were obtained from memory CD4+ T cells sorted from blood. The subset denotes: CD45RA-negative fraction. These receptors all come from a woman in her twenties or thirties in good health.

This sequence joins TRBV5-1 and TRBJ2-7; 7 bases are shared with TRBD1. The junction had 10 bases not matched to a gene; V was cut back by 1 base and J by 6 bases. Germline CDR1 is SGHRS and CDR2 is YFSETQ. CDR3 length: 15 residues. Here the CDR3 reads CASSLFRGQGGEQYF. The CDR3 bases are TGCGCCAGCAGCTTGTTTAGGGGGCAAGGGGGCGAGCAGTACTTC.

V is TRBV27 and J is TRBJ2-7; 13 bases map to TRBD2. With V trimmed by 8 bases and J by 5 bases, 9 bases remained unmatched. Germline V gene data show CDR1 as MNHEY and CDR2 as SMNVEV (reference sequence). The CDR3 has 15 amino acids. The chain's CDR3 is CASRTSGSLYNEQYF. CDR3 sequence (DNA): TGTGCCAGCCGGACTAGCGGGAGTTTATATAACGAGCAGTACTTC.

The chain joins TRBV7-6 to TRBJ2-1; D is ambiguous. This CDR3 comprises 13 residues. The V gene's germline CDR1 is SGHVS and CDR2 FNYEAQ. V shed 5 bases and J shed 5 bases, with 10 bases lying between them. The DNA of the CDR3 is TGTGCCAGCAGCCCTCGGCTAGACAATGAGCAGTTCTTC. It translates to CASSPRLDNEQFF.

The rearrangement links TRBV2 to TRBJ2-7, with D perhaps matching TRBD2 (6 bases). V was cut by 9 bases and J by 0 bases, with 12 bases left in between. This CDR3 comprises 13 residues. Germline values: CDR1 SNHLY, CDR2 FYNNEI. The CDR3: CARAVGGSYEQYF. The CDR3 DNA reads as TGTGCCAGGGCCGTGGGGGGCTCCTACGAGCAGTACTTC.

This chain uses TRBV7-6 with TRBJ2-1; 8 nucleotides match TRBD1. The CDR3 totals 15 residues. Germline lookup yields CDR1 SGHVS and CDR2 FNYEAQ. With V trimmed by 1 base and J by 4 bases, 3 bases remained unmatched. In DNA form, the CDR3 reads TGTGCCAGCAGCTTAGAACAGGGGGTATACAATGAGCAGTTCTTC. Translation gives CASSLEQGVYNEQFF. Full variable domain (missing parts from reference TRBV7-6 and TRBJ2-1): GAGVSQSPRYKVTKRGQDVALRCDPISGHVSLYWYRQALGQGPEFLTYFNYEAQQDKSGLPNDRFSAERPEGSISTLTIQRTEQRDSAMYRCASSLEQGVYNEQFFGPGTRLTVL.

This chain uses TRBV28 with TRBJ2-7; TRBD2 is a possible D gene (6 bases). CDR3 size: 15 residues. CDR1 and CDR2 (germline): MDHEN, SYDVKM. V lost 2 bases and J 8 bases, leaving 19 bases between the germline ends. For the CDR3, the DNA is TGTGCCAGCAGTTTAGGCGCGGGGCAGATTACGCAGCAGTACTTC. Translated, it gives CASSLGAGQITQQYF.

The chain couples TRBV6-1 to TRBJ1-2, with D hard to call. CDR1 is MNHNS and CDR2 is SASEGT in the germline V gene. Trimming shortened V by 1 base and J by 4 bases, and 13 bases separated the two germline ends. The length of the CDR3 is 15 residues. The DNA of the CDR3 is TGTGCCAGCAGTGAAGATGGGCAGGCCGCCTATGGCTACACCTTC. It specifies CASSEDGQAAYGYTF.

The chain links TRBV19 to TRBJ2-7; TRBD1 matches at 7 bases. V lost 5 bases, J lost 6 bases, and 13 bases stayed unmatched. Germline values: CDR1 LNHDA, CDR2 SQIVND (reference sequence). The CDR3 spans 15 residues. The chain's CDR3 is CASSPRQGMGREQYF. The DNA of the CDR3 is TGTGCCAGTAGTCCGAGACAGGGCATGGGACGCGAGCAGTACTTC.

The chain carries TRBV5-4 and TRBJ2-7; 8 positions match TRBD1. Germline V gene lookup returns CDR1 SGHNT and CDR2 YYREEE (reference sequence). Trimming removed 4 bases from V and 4 bases from J; junction bases left unmatched: 4. The CDR3 length is 13 residues. The CDR3 region is CASSTGQGYEQYF. CDR3 DNA sequence: TGTGCCAGCAGCACAGGACAGGGATACGAGCAGTACTTC.